A selection of T cell receptor beta chains follows, all from one sample in a study of T-cell memory formation after mild COVID-19. TCRdb called the 5' RACE reads again in MiXCR, with one record for every CDR3 protein. The table has roughly 180,000 distinct CDR3 sequences, about 18% seen once. The sample comprised PBMCs or a T cell subset sorted from them (not recorded which). The receptors were gathered from a man between 18 and 29 years old who had mild COVID-19 (a few samples of this study predate the infection). Cell type and time point are not known. Each CDR3 is given with its conserved first and last residue. A D gene is named only where the DNA matches it firmly. Part of the rows lack a size; the others show once, few, many or a class for expanded clones.

v_gene	d_gene	abundance	j_gene	CDR3aa	CDR3nt
TRBV5-1	.	.	TRBJ2-3	CASSDPPGVPQPDTQYF	TGCGCCAGCAGCGACCCCCCCGGGGTACCTCAACCAGATACGCAGTATTTT
TRBV5-1	TRBD2	.	TRBJ2-1	CASSWGGTSGDNEQFF	TGCGCCAGCAGCTGGGGGGGGACTAGCGGGGACAATGAGCAGTTCTTC
TRBV6-2/TRBV6-3	.	.	TRBJ1-5	CASSDQGSNQPQHF	TGTGCCAGCAGCGACCAGGGTTCCAATCAGCCCCAGCATTTT
TRBV12-3/TRBV12-4	.	few	TRBJ2-3	CASSLRQGMDTQYF	TGTGCCAGCAGTTTAAGGCAGGGGATGGATACGCAGTATTTT
TRBV24-1	TRBD2	few	TRBJ2-3	CATSDPGRGDADTQYF	TGTGCCACCAGTGATCCTGGCCGGGGGGATGCAGATACGCAGTATTTT
TRBV11-1	TRBD2	.	TRBJ2-3	CASSLGELAGAEDTQYF	TGTGCCAGCAGCTTAGGGGAACTAGCGGGGGCCGAAGATACGCAGTATTTT
TRBV6-4	.	.	TRBJ2-6	CASTVKNSGANVLTF	TGTGCCAGCACCGTCAAAAACTCTGGGGCCAACGTCCTGACTTTC
TRBV5-1	.	few	TRBJ1-6	CASSSAGDAFYSPLHF	TGCGCCAGCAGCTCAGCAGGGGACGCTTTTTACTCACCCCTCCACTTT
TRBV9	TRBD2	few	TRBJ2-7	CASSVGTRSSYEQYF	TGTGCCAGCAGCGTAGGGACTAGAAGCTCCTACGAGCAGTACTTC
TRBV5-1	.	few	TRBJ2-3	CASNNGRVTDTQYF	TGCGCCAGCAATAATGGCAGGGTCACAGATACGCAGTATTTT
TRBV29-1	.	.	TRBJ1-2	CSVGERNLYGYTF	TGCAGCGTTGGGGAGAGGAATCTCTATGGCTACACCTTC
TRBV5-1	TRBD2	few	TRBJ2-1	CASSFSGALSYNEQFF	TGCGCCAGCAGCTTCAGCGGGGCTCTGTCCTACAATGAGCAGTTCTTC
TRBV6-5	.	few	TRBJ2-2	CASSYGQPTGELFF	TGTGCCAGCAGTTACGGGCAGCCCACCGGGGAGCTGTTTTTT
TRBV4-2	TRBD2	few	TRBJ2-2	CASSAAGENTGELFF	TGTGCCAGCAGCGCAGCGGGGGAGAACACCGGGGAGCTGTTTTTT
TRBV5-1	.	few	TRBJ2-2	CASSSKGTNTGELFF	TGCGCCAGCAGCTCAAAGGGGACGAACACCGGGGAGCTGTTTTTT
TRBV4-3	.	.	TRBJ2-3	CASSSLENTDTQYF	TGCGCCAGCAGCTCCCTAGAAAACACAGATACGCAGTATTTT
TRBV4-2	.	.	TRBJ1-5	CASSRGLQRDQPQHF	TGTGCCAGCAGCCGGGGTTTACAGAGAGATCAGCCCCAGCATTTT
TRBV10-2	TRBD1	.	TRBJ1-2	CASSVGQGAGSYTF	TGCGCCAGCAGCGTGGGACAGGGGGCCGGGAGCTACACCTTC
TRBV10-3	.	.	TRBJ1-4	CAISEGYGGKLFF	TGTGCCATCAGTGAGGGGTACGGTGGAAAACTGTTTTTT
TRBV27	TRBD1	.	TRBJ1-2	CASSLPGQGYGYTF	TGTGCCAGCAGTCTTCCGGGACAGGGCTATGGCTACACCTTC
TRBV20-1	.	.	TRBJ1-5	CSATGTPTQPQHF	TGCAGTGCTACCGGGACCCCGACCCAGCCCCAGCATTTT
TRBV7-2	TRBD1	.	TRBJ2-3	CASSLVGAKDRGFTDTQYF	TGTGCCAGCAGCTTAGTAGGGGCAAAAGACAGGGGTTTCACAGATACGCAGTATTTT
TRBV18	.	.	TRBJ2-3	CASSPRRDTQYF	TGTGCCAGCTCACCACGGAGAGATACGCAGTATTTT
TRBV7-9	.	.	TRBJ2-7	CASSLLEGAYEQYF	TGTGCCAGCAGCCTGCTGGAGGGTGCCTACGAGCAGTACTTC
TRBV10-2	.	few	TRBJ2-3	CASSWTSTDTQYF	TGCGCCAGCAGTTGGACTAGCACAGATACGCAGTATTTT
TRBV5-6	TRBD2	.	TRBJ2-3	CASSRNGGTFTDTQYF	TGTGCCAGCAGCAGGAACGGGGGGACCTTCACAGATACGCAGTATTTT
TRBV20-1	TRBD2	few	TRBJ2-3	CSALPSGLTDTQYF	TGCAGTGCTCTCCCTAGCGGACTCACAGATACGCAGTATTTT
TRBV5-1	TRBD1	.	TRBJ2-1	CASSLVGQDGEQFF	TGCGCCAGCAGCTTGGTGGGACAGGACGGTGAGCAGTTCTTC
TRBV12-3/TRBV12-4	.	.	TRBJ1-4	CASSTWGTREKLFF	TGTGCCAGCAGCACTTGGGGGACTCGGGAAAAACTGTTTTTT
TRBV7-6	.	.	TRBJ2-7	CASSLVEGPGYEQYF	TGTGCCAGCAGCTTAGTTGAGGGACCTGGCTACGAGCAGTACTTC
TRBV7-2	.	many	TRBJ2-1	CASSPASRDEQFF	TGTGCCAGCAGCCCCGCCAGCCGGGATGAGCAGTTCTTC
TRBV2	.	.	TRBJ1-5	CASSTESNQPQHF	TGTGCCAGCAGTACAGAGAGCAATCAGCCCCAGCATTTT
TRBV18	TRBD1	.	TRBJ1-5	CASSPDRGWSNQPQHF	TGTGCCAGCTCACCAGACAGGGGTTGGAGCAATCAGCCCCAGCATTTT
TRBV7-9	.	few	TRBJ2-2	CASSLERKNTGELFF	TGTGCCAGCAGCTTAGAGCGGAAGAACACCGGGGAGCTGTTTTTT
TRBV5-1	TRBD1	.	TRBJ1-1	CASSSDRGSPTEAFF	TGCGCCAGCAGTTCCGACAGGGGAAGTCCAACTGAAGCTTTCTTT
TRBV18	.	many	TRBJ2-5	CASSPPGQETQYF	TGTGCCAGCTCACCACCAGGACAAGAGACCCAGTACTTC
TRBV5-1	.	.	TRBJ2-1	CASSTTRGGDEQFF	TGCGCCAGCAGCACCACACGAGGAGGCGATGAGCAGTTCTTC
TRBV6-2/TRBV6-3	TRBD2	many	TRBJ2-3	CASRTSGSTDTQYF	TGTGCCAGCAGGACTAGCGGGAGCACAGATACGCAGTATTTT
TRBV7-8	.	.	TRBJ1-1	CASSLVFNPEAFF	TGTGCCAGCAGCTTAGTTTTTAACCCTGAAGCTTTCTTT
TRBV2	.	few	TRBJ1-1	CASTSGGYTEAFF	TGTGCCAGCACCTCGGGAGGGTACACTGAAGCTTTCTTT
TRBV25-1	.	few	TRBJ2-5	CASSARRRETQYF	TGTGCCAGCAGTGCCCGCCGCCGGGAGACCCAGTACTTC
TRBV5-1	.	.	TRBJ1-2	CASSPGGSLNYGYTF	TGCGCCAGCAGCCCGGGGGGAAGCCTTAACTATGGCTACACCTTC
TRBV7-2	.	few	TRBJ1-1	CASSLGQGSEAFF	TGTGCCAGCAGCTTAGGGCAGGGTAGTGAAGCTTTCTTT
TRBV7-9	.	few	TRBJ2-7	CASSLAYQGRYEQYF	TGTGCCAGCAGCTTAGCGTATCAGGGGCGATACGAGCAGTACTTC
TRBV5-1	TRBD2	.	TRBJ2-3	CASSPRDYRTDTQYF	TGCGCCAGCAGCCCCCGGGACTACCGCACAGATACGCAGTATTTT
TRBV2	.	few	TRBJ1-2	CASSRDIPGYTF	TGTGCCAGCAGCCGGGACATCCCCGGCTACACCTTC
TRBV7-3	.	few	TRBJ2-2	CASRPSGNTGELFF	TGTGCCAGCAGGCCCAGCGGGAACACCGGGGAGCTGTTTTTT
TRBV29-1	.	few	TRBJ1-2	CSVEGREVRGYTF	TGCAGCGTTGAAGGACGGGAAGTGCGGGGCTACACCTTC
TRBV7-2	TRBD1	.	TRBJ1-6	CASSLAAGTGTHNSPLHF	TGTGCCAGCAGCTTAGCCGCCGGGACAGGGACCCATAATTCACCCCTCCACTTT
TRBV9	TRBD1	.	TRBJ1-2	CASSRTGTATGYTF	TGTGCCAGCAGCCGCACCGGGACAGCCACTGGCTACACCTTC
TRBV20-1	.	few	TRBJ2-1	CSAGAGAPYNEQFF	TGCAGTGCTGGGGCGGGTGCCCCCTACAATGAGCAGTTCTTC
TRBV2	.	.	TRBJ1-4	CASSEGRGAEKLFF	TGTGCCAGCAGCGAGGGCAGGGGTGCTGAAAAACTGTTTTTT
TRBV25-1	.	.	TRBJ2-2	CASSEYRPTGELFF	TGTGCCAGCAGTGAATACCGACCCACCGGGGAGCTGTTTTTT